The rows below give T cell receptor beta chains drawn from one sample of a study of vaccination and CD4 T cells after COVID-19. Their antigens remain unidentified. TCRdb processed the PCR reads anew with MiXCR; each CDR3 protein has one entry. The sample lists 6,000 to 8,500 distinct CDR3 sequences; around 50% were seen once. The specimen was CD4+ T cells from blood, cultured in vitro. Every receptor here comes from a human donor who had recovered from COVID-19. Each CDR3 is given without its conserved first and last residue. The D gene is left open where the match is weak.

V: TRBV2
D: NA
J: TRBJ1-2
CDR3: ASSEESVFYGYT

V: TRBV6-1
D: NA
J: TRBJ1-5
CDR3: ASRRNRDNNQPQH

V: TRBV19
D: NA
J: TRBJ1-5
CDR3: ASSTPRWSNQPQH

V: TRBV20-1
D: NA
J: TRBJ2-7
CDR3: SASRSYEQY

V: TRBV5-8
D: TRBD2
J: TRBJ2-3
CDR3: ASSFPGGARIDTQY

V: TRBV7-9
D: NA
J: TRBJ1-1
CDR3: ATIAQANTEAF

V: TRBV5-1
D: NA
J: TRBJ2-3
CDR3: ASSLLNPTDTQY

V: TRBV11-3
D: NA
J: TRBJ2-1
CDR3: ASSPQRLSEQF

V: TRBV30
D: NA
J: TRBJ1-2
CDR3: AWTWGGSYT

V: TRBV15
D: NA
J: TRBJ2-7
CDR3: ATSRDISYEQY

V: TRBV27
D: NA
J: TRBJ1-1
CDR3: ASSFSIDGGRNTEAF

V: TRBV6-1
D: TRBD2
J: TRBJ2-3
CDR3: ASSEAILAGVTDTQY

V: TRBV20-1
D: TRBD2
J: TRBJ2-3
CDR3: SAGTSGRPSSTDTQY

V: TRBV7-3
D: NA
J: TRBJ1-6
CDR3: ASSLTSTSNSPLH

V: TRBV6-5
D: NA
J: TRBJ1-1
CDR3: ASSYRVGAGNTEAF

V: TRBV6-2/TRBV6-3
D: TRBD1
J: TRBJ1-2
CDR3: ASRDRTGDYGYT

V: TRBV7-6
D: TRBD2
J: TRBJ2-5
CDR3: ASSLNLAGEETQY

V: TRBV20-1
D: TRBD1
J: TRBJ2-3
CDR3: SARDTTGGTDTQY

V: TRBV5-8
D: NA
J: TRBJ2-1
CDR3: ASSLVRQQF

V: TRBV20-1
D: TRBD1
J: TRBJ2-2
CDR3: SARDSDRTGTTGELF

V: TRBV9
D: NA
J: TRBJ2-5
CDR3: ASSVERNGRQTQY

V: TRBV12-3/TRBV12-4
D: NA
J: TRBJ2-1
CDR3: ASSLAGSPSFAF

V: TRBV20-1
D: NA
J: TRBJ2-3
CDR3: SAMGGYTDTQY

V: TRBV30
D: TRBD1
J: TRBJ1-1
CDR3: AWTGGRYTEAF

V: TRBV6-5
D: NA
J: TRBJ2-6
CDR3: ASSYSWESGANVLT

V: TRBV7-2
D: NA
J: TRBJ2-5
CDR3: ASSLARETQY

V: TRBV5-1
D: NA
J: TRBJ2-1
CDR3: ASSVQGRINEQF

V: TRBV24-1
D: TRBD1
J: TRBJ2-2
CDR3: ATSVSGGFTGEPF

V: TRBV10-3
D: NA
J: TRBJ2-1
CDR3: AISESGFEYIQDNEQF

V: TRBV2
D: NA
J: TRBJ2-5
CDR3: ASRRGRQETQY

V: TRBV20-1
D: NA
J: TRBJ2-3
CDR3: SARKSEATGRDTQY

V: TRBV7-8
D: TRBD1
J: TRBJ2-3
CDR3: AGSRDRGRGDTQY

V: TRBV20-1
D: NA
J: TRBJ1-2
CDR3: SATRSFGFGYT

V: TRBV11-2
D: NA
J: TRBJ2-7
CDR3: ASSFDIYSYEQY

V: TRBV20-1
D: TRBD2
J: TRBJ2-7
CDR3: SASVGTSVTYEQY

V: TRBV20-1
D: TRBD2
J: TRBJ2-1
CDR3: SANGLAGDSYNEQF

V: TRBV7-2
D: NA
J: TRBJ2-6
CDR3: ASSLRVLSGANVLT

V: TRBV7-9
D: NA
J: TRBJ2-5
CDR3: ASSRVGETQY

V: TRBV7-9
D: NA
J: TRBJ2-2
CDR3: ASSLTSMPGELF

V: TRBV7-9
D: NA
J: TRBJ1-1
CDR3: ASSSQDGSEAF

V: TRBV5-8
D: NA
J: TRBJ1-5
CDR3: ASSFPAGNQPQH

V: TRBV2
D: NA
J: TRBJ2-3
CDR3: AGSLGLSIVTDTQY

V: TRBV6-5
D: TRBD1
J: TRBJ1-2
CDR3: ASSYSIGTGLDGYT

V: TRBV7-2
D: NA
J: TRBJ2-2
CDR3: ASSLVGGRNTGELF